This record covers a single TCR beta chain. Original handling: Quantification of nucleated cells was approximated via reference gene primer amplification. Here immunoSEQ multiplex PCR was the method, and the copy in TCRdb shows in-frame clones only, minus some. D and trimming were read from the DNA, whereas the V and J calls and clone size are those reported in that table. The sample has 100,000 to 150,000 clones; more than 70% are singletons. The sample originates from a study of blood T cell repertoires in COVID-19. For the study at large: PBMCs, B-cell-depleted T cells, or T cells were the source of the cDNA or gDNA that made up the material.

The sequencing sample was made of peripheral blood. The receptor's source is an elderly woman with COVID-19, enrolled during active disease.

This CDR3 reads CASSVEDVMAEQFF. For the CDR3, the DNA is TGTGCCAGCAGCGTAGAAGATGTGATGGCTGAGCAGTTCTTC. V gene TRBV9 combines with J gene TRBJ2-1; D is undetermined. CDR3 size: 14 residues. The germline gives CDR1 SGDLS, CDR2 YYNGEE. The ends were cut back, 0 bases at V and 9 bases at J, with 13 bases in the middle.